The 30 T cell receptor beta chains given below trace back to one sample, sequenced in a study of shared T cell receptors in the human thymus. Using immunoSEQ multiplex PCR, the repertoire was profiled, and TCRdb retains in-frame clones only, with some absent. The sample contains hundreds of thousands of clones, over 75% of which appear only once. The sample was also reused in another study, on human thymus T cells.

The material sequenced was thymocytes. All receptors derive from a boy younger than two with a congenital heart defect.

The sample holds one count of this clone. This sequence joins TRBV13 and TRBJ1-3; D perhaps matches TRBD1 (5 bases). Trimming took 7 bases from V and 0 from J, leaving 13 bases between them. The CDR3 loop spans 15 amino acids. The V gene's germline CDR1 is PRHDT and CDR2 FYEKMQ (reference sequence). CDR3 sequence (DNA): TGTGCCAGCACCCTGGGGGGGAACTCTGGAAACACCATATATTTT. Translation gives CASTLGGNSGNTIYF. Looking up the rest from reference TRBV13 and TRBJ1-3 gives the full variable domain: AAGVIQSPRHLIKEKRETATLKCYPIPRHDTVYWYQQGPGQDPQFLISFYEKMQSDKGSIPDRFSAQQFSDYHSELNMSSLELGDSALYFCASTLGGNSGNTIYFGEGSWLTVV.

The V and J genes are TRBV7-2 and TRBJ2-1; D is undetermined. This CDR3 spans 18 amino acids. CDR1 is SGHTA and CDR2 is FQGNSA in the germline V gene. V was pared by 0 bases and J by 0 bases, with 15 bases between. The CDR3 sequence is CASSLARSAASSYNEQFF. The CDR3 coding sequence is TGTGCCAGCAGCTTAGCGCGAAGCGCGGCAAGCTCCTACAATGAGCAGTTCTTC. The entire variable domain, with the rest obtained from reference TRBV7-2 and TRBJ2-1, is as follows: GAGVSQSPSNKVTEKGKDVELRCDPISGHTALYWYRQSLGQGLEFLIYFQGNSAPDKSGLPSDRFSAERTGGSVSTLTIQRTQQEDSAVYLCASSLARSAASSYNEQFFGPGTRLTVL.

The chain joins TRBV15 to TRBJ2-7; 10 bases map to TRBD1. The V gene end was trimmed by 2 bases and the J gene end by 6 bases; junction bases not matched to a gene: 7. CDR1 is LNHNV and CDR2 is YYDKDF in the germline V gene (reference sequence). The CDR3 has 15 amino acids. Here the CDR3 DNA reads TGTGCCACCAGCAGATTGGACAGGGGGGAAGGCGAGCAGTACTTC. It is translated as CATSRLDRGEGEQYF.

The CDR3 DNA follows: TGTGCCAGCAGCCCCCGACAGGGGGGGACCCAGTACTTC. Translation: CASSPRQGGTQYF. J is TRBJ2-5 and V is TRBV9, with 9 positions matching TRBD1. Trimming cost V 4 bases and J 7 bases; bases outside gene matches: 5. CDR1 SGDLS and CDR2 YYNGEE come from the germline V gene. There are 13 residues in the CDR3.

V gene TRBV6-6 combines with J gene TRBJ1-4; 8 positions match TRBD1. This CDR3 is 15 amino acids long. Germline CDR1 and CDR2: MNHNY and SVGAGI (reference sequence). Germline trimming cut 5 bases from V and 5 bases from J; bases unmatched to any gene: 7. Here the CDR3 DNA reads TGTGCCAGCAGTCTCCAGGGGGCACAAAATGAAAAACTGTTTTTT. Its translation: CASSLQGAQNEKLFF.

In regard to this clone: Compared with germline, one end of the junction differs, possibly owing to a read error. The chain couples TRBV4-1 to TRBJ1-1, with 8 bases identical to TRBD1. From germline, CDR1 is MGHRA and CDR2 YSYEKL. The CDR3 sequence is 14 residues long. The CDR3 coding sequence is TGCGCCAGCAGCCAAGAGACCGGGACAGGCAGAGGGGGCTTT. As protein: CASSQETGTGRGGF.

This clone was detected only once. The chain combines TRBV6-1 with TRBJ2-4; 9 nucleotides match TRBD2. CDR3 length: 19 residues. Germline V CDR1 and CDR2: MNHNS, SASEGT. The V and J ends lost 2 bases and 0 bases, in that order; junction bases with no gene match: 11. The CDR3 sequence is CASSERSSGAYVAKNIQYF. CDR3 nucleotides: TGTGCCAGCAGTGAAAGGTCTAGCGGGGCGTACGTAGCCAAAAACATTCAGTACTTC.

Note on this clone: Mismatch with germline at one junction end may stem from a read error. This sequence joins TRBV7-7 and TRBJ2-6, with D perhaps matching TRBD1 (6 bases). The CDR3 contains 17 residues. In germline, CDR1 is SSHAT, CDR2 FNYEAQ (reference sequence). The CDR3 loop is CASSAGTPYSGANVLTF. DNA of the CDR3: TGTGCTAGCAGCGCCGGGACACCTTATTCTGGGGCCAACGTCCTGACTTTC.

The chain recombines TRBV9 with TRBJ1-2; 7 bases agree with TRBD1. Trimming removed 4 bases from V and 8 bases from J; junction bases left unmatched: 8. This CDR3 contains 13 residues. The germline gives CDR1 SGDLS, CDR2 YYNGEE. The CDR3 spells CASSTRTGEGYTF. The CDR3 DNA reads TGTGCCAGCAGCACCCGGACAGGAGAAGGCTACACCTTC. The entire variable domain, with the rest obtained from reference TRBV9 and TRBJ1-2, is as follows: DSGVTQTPKHLITATGQRVTLRCSPRSGDLSVYWYQQSLDQGLQFLIQYYNGEERAKGNILERFSAQQFPDLHSELNLSSLELGDSALYFCASSTRTGEGYTFGSGTRLTVV.

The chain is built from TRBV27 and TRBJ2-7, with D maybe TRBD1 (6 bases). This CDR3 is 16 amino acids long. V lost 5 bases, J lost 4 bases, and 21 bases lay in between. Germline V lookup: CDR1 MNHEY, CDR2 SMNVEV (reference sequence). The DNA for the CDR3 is TGTGCCAGCAGTCTAACGACCCCGGCAGGGGCGTACGAGCAGTACTTC. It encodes CASSLTTPAGAYEQYF.

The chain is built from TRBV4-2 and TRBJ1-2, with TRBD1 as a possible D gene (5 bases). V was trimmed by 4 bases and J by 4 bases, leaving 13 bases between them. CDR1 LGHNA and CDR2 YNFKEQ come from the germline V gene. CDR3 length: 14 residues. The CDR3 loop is CASSPPQATYGYTF. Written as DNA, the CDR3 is TGTGCCAGCAGCCCCCCACAGGCGACCTATGGCTACACCTTC.

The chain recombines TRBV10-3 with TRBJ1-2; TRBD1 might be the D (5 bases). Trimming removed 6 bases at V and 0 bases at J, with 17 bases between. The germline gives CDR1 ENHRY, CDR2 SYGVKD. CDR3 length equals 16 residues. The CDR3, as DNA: TGTGCCATCAGGGGGCTCCGGACAAAAACTAACTATGGCTACACCTTC. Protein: CAIRGLRTKTNYGYTF.

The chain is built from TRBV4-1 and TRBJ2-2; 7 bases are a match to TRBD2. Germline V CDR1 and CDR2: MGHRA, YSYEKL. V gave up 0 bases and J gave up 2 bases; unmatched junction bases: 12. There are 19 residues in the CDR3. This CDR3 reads CASSQEGSWSGINTGELFF. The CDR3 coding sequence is TGCGCCAGCAGCCAAGAAGGGAGCTGGAGCGGGATAAACACCGGGGAGCTGTTTTTT.

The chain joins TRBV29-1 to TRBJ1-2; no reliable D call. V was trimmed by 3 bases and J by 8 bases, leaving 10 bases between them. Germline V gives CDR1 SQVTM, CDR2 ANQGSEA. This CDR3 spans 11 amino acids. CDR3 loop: CSVDHAGGYTF. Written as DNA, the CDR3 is TGCAGCGTTGATCATGCCGGGGGCTACACCTTC.

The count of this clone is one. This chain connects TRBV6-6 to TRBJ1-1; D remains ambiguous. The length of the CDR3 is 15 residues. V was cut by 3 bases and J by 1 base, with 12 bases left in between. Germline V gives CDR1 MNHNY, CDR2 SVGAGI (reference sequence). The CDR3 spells CASSYLLGRNTEAFF. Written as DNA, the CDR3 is TGTGCCAGCAGTTATCTTTTAGGGAGGAACACTGAAGCTTTCTTT.

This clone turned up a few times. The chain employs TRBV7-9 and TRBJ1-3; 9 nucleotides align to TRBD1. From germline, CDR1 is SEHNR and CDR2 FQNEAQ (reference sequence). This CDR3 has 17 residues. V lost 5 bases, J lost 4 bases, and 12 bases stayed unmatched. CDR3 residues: CASSQPPGQGTGNTIYF. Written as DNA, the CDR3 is TGTGCCAGCAGCCAACCCCCGGGACAGGGTACCGGAAACACCATATATTTT.

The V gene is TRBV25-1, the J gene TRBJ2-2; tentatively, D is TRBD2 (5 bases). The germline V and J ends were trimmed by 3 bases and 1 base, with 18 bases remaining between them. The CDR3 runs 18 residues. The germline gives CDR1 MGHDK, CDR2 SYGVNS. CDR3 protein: CASSDRGLPRWNTGELFF. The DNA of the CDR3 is TGTGCCAGCAGTGATCGCGGACTGCCGCGCTGGAACACCGGGGAGCTGTTTTTT.

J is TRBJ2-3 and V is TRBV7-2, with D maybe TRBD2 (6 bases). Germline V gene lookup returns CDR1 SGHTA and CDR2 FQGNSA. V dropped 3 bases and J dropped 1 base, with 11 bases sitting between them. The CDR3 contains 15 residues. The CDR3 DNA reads TGTGCCAGCAGCTTCCCGGGACTCTGCACAGATACGCAGTATTTT. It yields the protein CASSFPGLCTDTQYF.

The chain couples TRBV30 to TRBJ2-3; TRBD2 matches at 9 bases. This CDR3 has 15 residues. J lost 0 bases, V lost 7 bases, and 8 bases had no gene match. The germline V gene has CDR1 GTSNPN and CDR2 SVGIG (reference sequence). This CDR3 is CAFQPLAGSTDTQYF. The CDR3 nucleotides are TGTGCCTTCCAACCCCTAGCGGGAAGCACAGATACGCAGTATTTT.

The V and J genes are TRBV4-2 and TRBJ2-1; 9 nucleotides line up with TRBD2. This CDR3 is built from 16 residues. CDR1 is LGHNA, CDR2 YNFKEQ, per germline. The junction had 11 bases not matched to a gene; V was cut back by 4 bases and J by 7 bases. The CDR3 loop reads CASSLGGRALLNEQFF. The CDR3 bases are TGTGCCAGCAGCCTTGGCGGGAGGGCCCTTCTTAATGAGCAGTTCTTC.

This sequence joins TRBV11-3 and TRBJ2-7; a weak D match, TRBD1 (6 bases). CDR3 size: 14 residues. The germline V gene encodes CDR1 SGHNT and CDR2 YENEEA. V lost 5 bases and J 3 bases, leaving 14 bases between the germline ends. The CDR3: CASSLTGNHYEQYF. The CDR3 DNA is TGTGCCAGCAGCCTAACAGGGAATCACTACGAGCAGTACTTC.

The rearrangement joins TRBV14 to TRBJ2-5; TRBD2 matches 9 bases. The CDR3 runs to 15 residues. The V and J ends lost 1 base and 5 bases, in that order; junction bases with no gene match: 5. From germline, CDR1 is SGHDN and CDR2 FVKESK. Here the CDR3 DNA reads TGTGCCAGCAGCCAAGTCATAGCGGGGGAGGAGACCCAGTACTTC. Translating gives CASSQVIAGEETQYF.

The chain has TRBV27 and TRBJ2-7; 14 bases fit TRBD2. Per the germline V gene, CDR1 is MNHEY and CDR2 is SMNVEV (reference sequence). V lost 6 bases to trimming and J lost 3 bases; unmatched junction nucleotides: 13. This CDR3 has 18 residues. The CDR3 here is CASSHTALGLAGVYEQYF. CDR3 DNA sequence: TGTGCCAGCAGCCACACCGCCTTGGGACTAGCGGGAGTCTACGAGCAGTACTTC.

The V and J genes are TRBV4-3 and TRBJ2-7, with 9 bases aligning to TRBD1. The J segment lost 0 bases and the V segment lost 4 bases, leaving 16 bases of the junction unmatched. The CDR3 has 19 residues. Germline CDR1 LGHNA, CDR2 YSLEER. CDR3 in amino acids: CASSLRDRATVGNSYEQYF. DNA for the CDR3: TGCGCCAGCAGCCTTCGGGACAGGGCAACTGTGGGAAACTCCTACGAGCAGTACTTC.

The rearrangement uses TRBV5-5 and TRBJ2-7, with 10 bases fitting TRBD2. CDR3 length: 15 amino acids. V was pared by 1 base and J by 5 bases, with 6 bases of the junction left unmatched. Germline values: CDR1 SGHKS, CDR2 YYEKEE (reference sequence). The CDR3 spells CASSLFSGRNDEQYF. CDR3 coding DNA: TGTGCCAGCAGCTTGTTTAGCGGGAGGAACGACGAGCAGTACTTC.

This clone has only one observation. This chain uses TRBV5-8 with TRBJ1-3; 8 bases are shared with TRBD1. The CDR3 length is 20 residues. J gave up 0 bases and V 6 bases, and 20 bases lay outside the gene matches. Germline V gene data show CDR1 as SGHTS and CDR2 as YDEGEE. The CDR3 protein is CASISANLQGAIISGNTIYF. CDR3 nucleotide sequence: TGTGCCAGCATCAGCGCGAATCTCCAGGGGGCTATTATCTCTGGAAACACCATATATTTT.

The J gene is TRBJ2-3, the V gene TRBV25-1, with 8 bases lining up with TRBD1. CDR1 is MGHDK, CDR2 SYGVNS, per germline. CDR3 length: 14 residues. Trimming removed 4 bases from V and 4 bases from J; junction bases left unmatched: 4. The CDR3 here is CASSGQGWADTQYF. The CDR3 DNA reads TGTGCCAGCAGTGGACAGGGGTGGGCAGATACGCAGTATTTT.

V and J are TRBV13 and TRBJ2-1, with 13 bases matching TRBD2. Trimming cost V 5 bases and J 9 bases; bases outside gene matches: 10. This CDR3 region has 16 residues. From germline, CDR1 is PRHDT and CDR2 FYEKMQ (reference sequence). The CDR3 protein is CASSPKLAGGPGEQFF. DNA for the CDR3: TGTGCCAGCAGCCCAAAACTAGCGGGAGGGCCCGGTGAGCAGTTCTTC.

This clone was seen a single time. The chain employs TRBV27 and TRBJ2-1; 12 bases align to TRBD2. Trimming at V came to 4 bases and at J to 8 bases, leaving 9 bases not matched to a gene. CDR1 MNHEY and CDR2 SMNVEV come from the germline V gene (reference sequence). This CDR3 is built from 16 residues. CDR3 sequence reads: CASSSPRTSGKHEQFF. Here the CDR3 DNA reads TGTGCCAGCAGTTCTCCCAGGACTAGCGGGAAGCATGAGCAGTTCTTC.

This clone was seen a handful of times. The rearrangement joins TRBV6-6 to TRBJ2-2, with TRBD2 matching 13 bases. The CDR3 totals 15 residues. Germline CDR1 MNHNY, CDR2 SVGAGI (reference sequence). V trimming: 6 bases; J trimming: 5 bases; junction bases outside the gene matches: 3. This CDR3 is CASRGTSGNTGELFF. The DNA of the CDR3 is TGTGCCAGCAGGGGGACTAGCGGGAATACCGGGGAGCTGTTTTTT.